Listed below are T cell receptor beta chains from one sample, sequenced in a study of blood T cells in healthy people across ages. TCRdb itself ran the 5' RACE reads through MiXCR, one entry per CDR3 protein. The data hold some 1.1 million distinct CDR3 sequences, with less than 45% observed a single time. Input material: blood. All receptors derive from a man aged 18 to 29 in good health. Both conserved end residues are part of each CDR3. The D gene is left open where the match is weak. Rows may omit the clone size; those that give it use once, few, many or a size class.

clone size,V gene,J gene,D gene,CDR3 DNA,CDR3 protein
NA,TRBV29-1,TRBJ1-2,TRBD1,TGCAGGGTTCCAGGGGGAGACTATGGCTACACCTTC,CRVPGGDYGYTF
NA,TRBV2,TRBJ1-2,TRBD1,TGTGCCAGCAGTGAGACAGGGAGGGACGGCTACACCTTC,CASSETGRDGYTF
once,TRBV6-5,TRBJ2-1,NA,TGTGCCAGCAGTTTAAACCGGGGGACAGCCCAATCCTACAATGAGCAGTTCTTC,CASSLNRGTAQSYNEQFF
NA,TRBV9,TRBJ2-3,NA,TGTGCCAGCAACCGGGACTTCGAAGAGACAGATACGCAGTATTTT,CASNRDFEETDTQYF
many,TRBV5-5,TRBJ2-3,NA,TGTGCCAGCAGCCACTCAATGGGGGCAGATACGCAGTATTTT,CASSHSMGADTQYF
NA,TRBV7-9,TRBJ2-2,TRBD2,TGTACGGGGACTAGCGATACCGGGGAGCTGTTTTTT,CTGTSDTGELFF
NA,TRBV2,TRBJ2-1,TRBD1,TGTGCCAGCAGGAAGTTAGTGGGACAGTGGGCCTACAATGAGCAGTTCTTC,CASRKLVGQWAYNEQFF
NA,TRBV29-1,TRBJ2-3,NA,TGCAGCGTTGGGGGCTGGGTACAATCCAGGGCGAGTATGCCGCAGTATTTT,CSVGGWVQSRASMPQYF
NA,TRBV10-3,TRBJ1-1,NA,TGTGCCATCAGTGAGTCCGCGGAGAACACTGAAGCTTTCTTT,CAISESAENTEAFF
NA,TRBV29-1,TRBJ2-3,NA,TGCAGCGTTAACGGGGGAGACCATCAACAGTATTTT,CSVNGGDHQQYF
NA,TRBV12-3/TRBV12-4,TRBJ1-2,NA,TGTGCCAGCAGTTTGCCAGGGATAGACTATGGCTACACCTTC,CASSLPGIDYGYTF
once,TRBV5-1,TRBJ2-5,NA,TGCGCCAGCAGCAAGGGACCAGGATGGGAGCAGTACTTC,CASSKGPGWEQYF
few,TRBV4-1,TRBJ2-5,NA,TGCGCCAGCAGCCAAGATCCGGGGGAAGAGACCCAGTACTTC,CASSQDPGEETQYF
few,TRBV28,TRBJ2-4,TRBD1,TGTGCCAGCAGTCGGACAGGGGGTAGGGACATTCAGTACTTC,CASSRTGGRDIQYF
few,TRBV27,TRBJ1-2,NA,TGTGCCAGCAGTCCCGGGAGGGTTGACGGCTACACCTTC,CASSPGRVDGYTF
NA,TRBV20-1,TRBJ2-7,TRBD1,TGCAGTGCCCTCCTGGGACAGGGAATCAAGTACTTC,CSALLGQGIKYF
NA,TRBV4-1,TRBJ2-7,NA,TGCGCCAGCAGCCAAGATCGTTCAGGGGTCACCTACGAGCAGTACTTC,CASSQDRSGVTYEQYF
NA,TRBV4-2,TRBJ1-4,TRBD1,TGTGCCAGCAGCCAAGGGGACAGGGTTAACGAAAAACGGTTTTTT,CASSQGDRVNEKRFF
few,TRBV27,TRBJ1-6,NA,TGTGCCAGCAGTTTGGCCCCGGGGTCCTATAATTCACCCCTCCACTTT,CASSLAPGSYNSPLHF
few,TRBV4-3,TRBJ2-5,TRBD1,TGCGCCAGCAGCCCTCAACCCCCCGGACAGGGCTTTTCCAATGAGCAGTACTTC,CASSPQPPGQGFSNEQYF
NA,TRBV7-9,TRBJ2-3,TRBD1,TGTGCCAGCAGCCCCCGGGACAGGGGGCGGGCAGATACGCAGTATTTT,CASSPRDRGRADTQYF